This is a list of T cell receptor beta chains from one sample in a study of blood T cell repertoires in COVID-19. Some clones are missing from TCRdb's copy, which holds only in-frame ones; the method was immunoSEQ multiplex PCR. The table lists about 220,000 clones, 70% to 85% of them singletons. The specimen sequenced was PBMCs or T cells enriched from blood (not recorded which). The receptors derive from a woman in her sixties or seventies who had recovered from COVID-19. The CDR3 runs from the conserved cysteine through the conserved F or W. A D gene is named only where the DNA matches it firmly. Expanded clones get a size class; other rows say once, few or many, or leave the size out.

d_call clone_size j_call v_call cdr3_nt cdr3_aa
- many TRBJ1-6 TRBV19 - CASTSGVIDSPLHF
TRBD1 once TRBJ2-7 TRBV2 TGTGCCAGCAGTGAAGCGCTTCCGGGACAGACCTACGAGCAGTACTTC CASSEALPGQTYEQYF
- - TRBJ2-2 TRBV7-2 TGTGCCAGCAGCTTAGCACTGGGACTGGAGAACACCGGGGAGCTGTTTTTT CASSLALGLENTGELFF
TRBD2 - TRBJ2-1 TRBV15 TGTGCCACCAGCAGAGGACTAGCGGGGTCCTACAATGAGCAGTTCTTC CATSRGLAGSYNEQFF
- - TRBJ1-1 TRBV4-2 TGTGCCAGCAGCCAAGTGAGTGGTACAGAGAGAAAGAAACAAGATGAAGCTTTCTTT CASSQVSGTERKKQDEAFF
TRBD2 - TRBJ2-4 TRBV19 TGTGCCAGTAGTATAGGGGGACTAGCGGTTAAAAACATTCAGTACTTC CASSIGGLAVKNIQYF
- - TRBJ2-7 TRBV6-5 TGTGCCAGCAGTTACTCCTCGGGACTGGCCCTCTACGAGCAGTACTTC CASSYSSGLALYEQYF
TRBD2 - TRBJ2-1 TRBV19 TGTGCCAGTAGTATAGCGGGGGGTGGGTCGTACAATGAGCAGTTCTTC CASSIAGGGSYNEQFF
TRBD1 - TRBJ2-5 TRBV7-8 TGTGCCAGCAGCTTAGGAGGGACAGGGGGGGACCAGTACTTC CASSLGGTGGDQYF
- - TRBJ1-1 TRBV11-1 TGTGCCAGCAGCTTCCAGGGTGGCACTGAAGCTTTCTTT CASSFQGGTEAFF
TRBD1 - TRBJ1-2 TRBV6-1 TGTGCCAGCAGTGAAGACAGGGGGCGAGGCTACACCTTC CASSEDRGRGYTF
- few TRBJ2-2 TRBV5-1 TGCGCCAGCAGCCTCGGACTAACGAACACCGGGGAGCTGTTTTTT CASSLGLTNTGELFF